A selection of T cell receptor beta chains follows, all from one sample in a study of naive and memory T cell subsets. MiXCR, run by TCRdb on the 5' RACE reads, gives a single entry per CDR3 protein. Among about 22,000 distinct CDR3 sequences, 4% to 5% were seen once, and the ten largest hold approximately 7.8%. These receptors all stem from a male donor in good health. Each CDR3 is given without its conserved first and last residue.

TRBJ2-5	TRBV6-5	ASSYSTLGAVTQY
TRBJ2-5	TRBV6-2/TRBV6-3	ASSFSRTGTQETQY
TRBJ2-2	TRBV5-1	ASSSGPSGTSAGELF
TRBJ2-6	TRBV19	ASRGSRTGSGANVLT
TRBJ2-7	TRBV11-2	ASSFMRLEGYEQY
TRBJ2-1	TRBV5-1	ASASGKDNEQF
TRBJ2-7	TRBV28	ASSLPTGTPLYEQY
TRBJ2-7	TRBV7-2	ASRSTGTGHYEQY
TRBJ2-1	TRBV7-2	ASSPPGGRDNEQF
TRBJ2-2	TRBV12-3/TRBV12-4	ASSPGLASTGELF
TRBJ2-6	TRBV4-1	ASSQVFASGSPGGANVLT
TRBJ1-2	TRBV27	ASSLRDGDLNYGYT
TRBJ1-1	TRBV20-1	SAVTGNTEAF
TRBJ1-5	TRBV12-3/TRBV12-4	ASETAGSNQPQH